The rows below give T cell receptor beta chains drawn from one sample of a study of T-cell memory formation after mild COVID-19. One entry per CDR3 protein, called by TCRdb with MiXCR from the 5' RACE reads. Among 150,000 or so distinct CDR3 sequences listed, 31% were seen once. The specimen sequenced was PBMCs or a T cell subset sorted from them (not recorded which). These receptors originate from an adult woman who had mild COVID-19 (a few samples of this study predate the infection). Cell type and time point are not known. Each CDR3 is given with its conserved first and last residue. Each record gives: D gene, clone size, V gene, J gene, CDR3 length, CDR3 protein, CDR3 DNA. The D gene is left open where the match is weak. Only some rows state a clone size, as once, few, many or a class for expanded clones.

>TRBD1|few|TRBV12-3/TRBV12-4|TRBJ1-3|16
CASNPLDRTSGNTIYF
TGTGCCAGCAACCCTTTGGACAGGACCTCTGGAAACACCATATATTTT
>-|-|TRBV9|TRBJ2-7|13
CASSVVGDTRLNF
TGTGCCAGCAGCGTAGTGGGCGACACCAGGCTCAACTTC
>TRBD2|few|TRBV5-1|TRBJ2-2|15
CASSLAGVFTGELFF
TGCGCCAGCAGTCTAGCGGGAGTTTTCACCGGGGAGCTGTTTTTT
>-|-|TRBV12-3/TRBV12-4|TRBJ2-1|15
CASIQVLGTEGEQFF
TGTGCCAGCATCCAAGTACTAGGAACCGAGGGTGAGCAGTTCTTC
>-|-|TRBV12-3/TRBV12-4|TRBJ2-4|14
CASSKAPYGDIQYF
TGTGCCAGCAGTAAAGCCCCGTACGGGGACATTCAGTACTTC
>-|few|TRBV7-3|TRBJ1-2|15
CASSLKGGSNYGYTF
TGTGCCAGCAGCTTAAAAGGCGGATCTAACTATGGCTACACCTTC
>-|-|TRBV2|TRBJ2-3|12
CASMFGTDTQYF
TGTGCCAGCATGTTCGGCACAGATACGCAGTATTTT
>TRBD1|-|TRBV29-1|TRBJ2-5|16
CSVEAQRQGSRETQYF
TGCAGCGTTGAAGCTCAGCGACAGGGTTCGAGGGAGACCCAGTACTTC
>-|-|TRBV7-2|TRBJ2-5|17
CASSLVIWGPGGETQYF
TGTGCCAGCAGCTTAGTAATCTGGGGGCCAGGGGGGGAGACCCAGTACTTC
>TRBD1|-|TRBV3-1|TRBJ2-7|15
CASSHPGQGSYEQYF
TGTGCCAGCAGCCATCCGGGACAGGGCTCCTACGAGCAGTACTTC
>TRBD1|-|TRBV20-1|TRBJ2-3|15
CSAVDRGGGTDTQYF
TGCAGTGCTGTCGACAGGGGCGGGGGCACAGATACGCAGTATTTT
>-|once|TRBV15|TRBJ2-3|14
CATSRDRGVDTQYF
TGTGCCACCAGCAGAGATAGGGGGGTAGATACGCAGTATTTT
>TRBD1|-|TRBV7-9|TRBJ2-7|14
CASKDRGKENEQYF
TGTGCCAGCAAGGACAGGGGGAAGGAGAACGAGCAGTACTTC
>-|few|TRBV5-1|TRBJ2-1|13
CASIEGPNNEQFF
TGCGCCAGCATCGAGGGGCCTAACAATGAGCAGTTCTTC
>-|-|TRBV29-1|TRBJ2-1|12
CSGVLGAGEQFF
TGCAGCGGTGTCCTAGGGGCTGGTGAGCAGTTCTTC
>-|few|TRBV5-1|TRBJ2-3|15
CASSYWDQTTDTQYF
TGCGCCAGCAGCTACTGGGACCAGACCACAGATACGCAGTATTTT
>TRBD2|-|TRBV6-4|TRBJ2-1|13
CASSTSGYNEQFF
TGTGCCAGCTCCACTAGCGGCTACAATGAGCAGTTCTTC
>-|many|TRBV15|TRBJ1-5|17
CATSSSLRQGSNQPQHF
TGTGCCACCAGCTCATCCCTTCGGCAGGGGAGCAATCAGCCCCAGCATTTT
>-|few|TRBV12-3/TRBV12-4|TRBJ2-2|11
CAVWSTGELFF
TGTGCCGTGTGGAGTACCGGGGAGCTGTTTTTT
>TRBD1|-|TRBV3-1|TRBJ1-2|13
CASSQRTGGGYTF
TGTGCCAGCAGCCAGAGGACAGGTGGAGGCTACACCTTC
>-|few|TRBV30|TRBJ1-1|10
CGLRDAEAFF
TGTGGTTTGCGGGACGCTGAAGCTTTCTTT
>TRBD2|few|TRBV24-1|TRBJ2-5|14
CATSSSGPQETQYF
TGTGCCACCAGTTCTAGCGGGCCTCAAGAGACCCAGTACTTC
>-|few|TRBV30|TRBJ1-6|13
CASRDILGSPLHF
TGTGCCTCAAGGGACATCCTTGGATCACCCCTCCACTTT
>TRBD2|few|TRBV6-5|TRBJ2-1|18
CASIQHYNLAGVYNEQFF
TGTGCCAGCATTCAACATTACAACCTAGCGGGAGTCTACAATGAGCAGTTCTTC
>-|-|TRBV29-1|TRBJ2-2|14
CSVDDGENTGELFF
TGCAGCGTTGATGATGGGGAGAACACCGGGGAGCTGTTTTTT
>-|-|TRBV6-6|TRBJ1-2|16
CASSLTTATKYYGYTF
TGTGCCAGCAGTCTGACGACAGCCACTAAATACTATGGCTACACCTTC
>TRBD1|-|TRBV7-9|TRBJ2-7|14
CASSMTGTSYEQYF
TGTGCCAGCAGCATGACAGGGACCTCCTACGAGCAGTACTTC
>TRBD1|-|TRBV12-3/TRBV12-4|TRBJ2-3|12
CASSFSDRVQYF
TGTGCCAGCAGTTTCTCTGACAGGGTCCAGTATTTT
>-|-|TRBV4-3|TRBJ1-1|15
CASSQELIRTTEAFF
TGCGCCAGCAGCCAAGAATTGATACGGACCACTGAAGCTTTCTTT
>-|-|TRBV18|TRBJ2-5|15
CASSPSRAGQETQYF
TGTGCCAGCTCACCCTCGCGGGCAGGGCAAGAGACCCAGTACTTC
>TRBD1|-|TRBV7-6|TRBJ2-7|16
CASSPLWGDRAYEQYF
TGTGCCAGCAGCCCTCTATGGGGGGACAGGGCCTACGAGCAGTACTTC
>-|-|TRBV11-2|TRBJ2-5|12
CASSADGETQYF
TGTGCCAGCAGCGCAGATGGGGAGACCCAGTACTTC
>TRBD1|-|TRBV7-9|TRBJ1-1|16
CASSSPFGTGDTEAFF
TGTGCCAGCAGCTCCCCTTTCGGGACAGGGGACACTGAAGCTTTCTTT
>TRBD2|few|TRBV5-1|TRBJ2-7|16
CASRLTPGLRDYEQYF
TGCGCCAGCAGGCTCACCCCGGGACTAAGGGACTACGAGCAGTACTTC
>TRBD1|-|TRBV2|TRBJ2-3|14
CASNTGGGADTQYF
TGTGCCAGCAATACAGGGGGCGGGGCAGATACGCAGTATTTT
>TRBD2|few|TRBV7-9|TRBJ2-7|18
CASSPPGGLAGVVHEQYF
TGTGCCAGCAGCCCCCCGGGTGGACTAGCGGGAGTAGTCCACGAGCAGTACTTC
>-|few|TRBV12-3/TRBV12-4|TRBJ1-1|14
CASSLGHMNTEAFF
TGTGCCAGCAGTTTAGGACACATGAACACTGAAGCTTTCTTT
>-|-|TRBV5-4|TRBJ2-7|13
CASSSTGSYEQYF
TGTGCCAGCAGCTCTACTGGTTCCTACGAGCAGTACTTC
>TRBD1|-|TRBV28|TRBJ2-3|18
CASSSTHGTGGRLDTQYF
TGTGCCAGCAGTTCGACCCACGGGACAGGGGGCCGTTTGGATACGCAGTATTTT
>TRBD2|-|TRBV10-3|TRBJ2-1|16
CAISTPGSGRRDEQFF
TGTGCCATCAGTACCCCTGGGAGCGGGAGAAGGGATGAGCAGTTCTTC
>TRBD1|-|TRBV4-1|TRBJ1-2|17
CASSQGGTGVLDYGYTF
TGCGCCAGCAGCCAAGGTGGGACAGGGGTGCTCGACTATGGCTACACCTTC
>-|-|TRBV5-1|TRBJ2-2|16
CASSFMPNRAGGELFF
TGCGCCAGCAGCTTTATGCCGAACAGGGCTGGCGGGGAGCTGTTTTTT
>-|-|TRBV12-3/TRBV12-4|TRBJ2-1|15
CASLSGQISYNEQFF
TGTGCCAGCCTATCCGGACAGATCTCCTACAATGAGCAGTTCTTC